This T cell receptor beta chain emerged from a study of blood T cell repertoires in COVID-19. Across the whole study: PBMCs, B-cell-depleted T cells, or T cells were the source of the cDNA or gDNA that made up the material.

V was pared by 3 bases and J by 7 bases, with 5 bases of the junction left unmatched. There are 16 residues in the CDR3. Per germline, CDR1 SGDLS and CDR2 YYNGEE. Sequenced by immunoSEQ multiplex PCR; TCRdb stores in-frame clones only, minus some. The table records about 70,000 clones, 83% of them present only once. This clone was observed a handful of times. The Seattle site enrolled patients during active infection and followed them longitudinally. The clonotype originates from a man aged 25 to 40 with COVID-19, enrolled during active disease. Sequenced material: peripheral blood. V and J are TRBV9 and TRBJ2-1; 15 positions agree with TRBD2. CDR3 residues: CASSARTSGRGNEQFF. CDR3 coding DNA: TGTGCCAGCAGCGCACGGACTAGCGGGAGGGGGAATGAGCAGTTCTTC.